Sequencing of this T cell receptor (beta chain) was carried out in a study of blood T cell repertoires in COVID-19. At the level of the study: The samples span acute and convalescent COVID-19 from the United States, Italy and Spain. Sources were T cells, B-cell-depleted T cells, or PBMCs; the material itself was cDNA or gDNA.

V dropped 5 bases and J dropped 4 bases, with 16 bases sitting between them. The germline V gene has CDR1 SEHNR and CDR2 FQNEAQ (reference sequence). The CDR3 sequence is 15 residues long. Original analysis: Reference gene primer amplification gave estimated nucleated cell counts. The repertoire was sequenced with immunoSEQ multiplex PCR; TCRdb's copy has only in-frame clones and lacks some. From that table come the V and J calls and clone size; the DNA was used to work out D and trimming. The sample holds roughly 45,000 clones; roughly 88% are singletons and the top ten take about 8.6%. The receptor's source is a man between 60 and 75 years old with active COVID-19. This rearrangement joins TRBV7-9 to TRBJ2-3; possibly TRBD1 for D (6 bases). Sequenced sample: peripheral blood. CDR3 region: CASSQTSWGPDTQYF. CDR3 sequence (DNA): TGTGCCAGCAGCCAAACTAGTTGGGGGCCAGATACGCAGTATTTT.